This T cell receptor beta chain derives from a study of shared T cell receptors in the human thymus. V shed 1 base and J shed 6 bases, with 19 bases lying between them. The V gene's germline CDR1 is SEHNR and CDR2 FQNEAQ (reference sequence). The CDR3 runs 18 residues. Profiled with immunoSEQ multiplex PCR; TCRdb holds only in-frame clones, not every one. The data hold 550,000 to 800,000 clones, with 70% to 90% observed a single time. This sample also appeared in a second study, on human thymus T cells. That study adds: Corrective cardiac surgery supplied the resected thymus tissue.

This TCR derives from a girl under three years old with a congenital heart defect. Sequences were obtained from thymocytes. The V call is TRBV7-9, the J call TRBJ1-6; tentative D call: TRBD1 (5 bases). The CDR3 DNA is TGTGCCAGCAGCTTAGTTACCGGGGAGGGGCCGGTTAATTCACCCCTCCACTTT. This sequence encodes CASSLVTGEGPVNSPLHF.